The present entry profiles one T cell receptor beta chain with its context. Antigen: not known. This entry is derived from a study of shared clonotypes between healthy human individuals. Whole-study findings and limits: Larger estimated richness was generally recorded for naive subsets relative to memory subsets.

Naive CD8 cells lacked CD45RO, underwent positive selection for CCR7 and left out terminally differentiated effector memory CD45RA+ cells. Once extracted for a subset, genomic DNA was divided evenly among several immunoSEQ plates. Sorted subsets were amplified in replicate PCRs using approximately 0.2 ug DNA, 25,000 to 30,000 T cell genomes. Only in-frame clones appear in the TCRdb table, and some are missing; sequencing was by immunoSEQ multiplex PCR. Of fewer than 800,000 clones listed, about 91% were seen once; the top ten hold nearly 25%. The sequence was obtained from a man aged 25-45 years in good health. Source material: naive CD8+ T cells sorted from blood.

CDR3 in DNA: TGTGCCAGCAGCCTCGGGACAGGGAATGGTCAGCCCCAGCATTTT. This sequence encodes CASSLGTGNGQPQHF. The rearrangement links TRBV7-9 to TRBJ1-5; TRBD1 agrees at 9 bases. Germline CDR1 is SEHNR and CDR2 is FQNEAQ (reference sequence). This CDR3 contains 15 residues. Germline trimming cut 5 bases from V and 6 bases from J; bases unmatched to any gene: 8.